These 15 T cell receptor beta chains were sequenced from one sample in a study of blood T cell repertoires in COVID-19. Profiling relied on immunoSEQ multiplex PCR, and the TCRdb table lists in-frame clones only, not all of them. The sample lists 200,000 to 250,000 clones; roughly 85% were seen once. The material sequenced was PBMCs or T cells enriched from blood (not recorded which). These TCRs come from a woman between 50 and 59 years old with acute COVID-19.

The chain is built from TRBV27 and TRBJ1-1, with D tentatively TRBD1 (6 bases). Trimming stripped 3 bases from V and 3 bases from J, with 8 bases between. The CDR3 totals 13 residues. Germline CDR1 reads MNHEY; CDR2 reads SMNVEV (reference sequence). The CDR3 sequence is CASSFKGDTEAFF. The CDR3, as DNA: TGTGCCAGCAGTTTCAAGGGGGACACTGAAGCTTTCTTT.

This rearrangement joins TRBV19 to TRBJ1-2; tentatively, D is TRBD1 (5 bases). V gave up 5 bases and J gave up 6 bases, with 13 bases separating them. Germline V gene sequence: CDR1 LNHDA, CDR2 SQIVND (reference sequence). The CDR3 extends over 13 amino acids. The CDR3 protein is CASSSQGVHGYTF. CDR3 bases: TGTGCCAGTAGTTCCCAGGGTGTTCATGGCTACACCTTC.

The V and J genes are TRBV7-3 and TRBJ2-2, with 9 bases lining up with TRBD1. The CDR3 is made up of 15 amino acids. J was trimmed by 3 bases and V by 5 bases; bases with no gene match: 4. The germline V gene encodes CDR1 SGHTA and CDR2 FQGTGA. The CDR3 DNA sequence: TGTGCCAGCAGCAAGGACAGGGGAGACACCGGGGAGCTGTTTTTT. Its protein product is CASSKDRGDTGELFF.

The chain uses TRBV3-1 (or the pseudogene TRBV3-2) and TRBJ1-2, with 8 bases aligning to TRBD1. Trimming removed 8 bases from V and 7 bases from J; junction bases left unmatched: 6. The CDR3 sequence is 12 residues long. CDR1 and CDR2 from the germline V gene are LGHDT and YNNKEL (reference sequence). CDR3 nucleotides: TGTGCCAGCGGTGGACAGGGTATTGGCTACACCTTC. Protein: CASGGQGIGYTF.

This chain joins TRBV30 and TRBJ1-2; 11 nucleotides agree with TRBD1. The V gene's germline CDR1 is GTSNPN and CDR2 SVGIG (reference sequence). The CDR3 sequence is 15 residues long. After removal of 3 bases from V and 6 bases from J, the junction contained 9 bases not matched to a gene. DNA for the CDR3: TGTGCCTGGAGGACCCGGGACAGGGGGAACCATGGCTACACCTTC. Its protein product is CAWRTRDRGNHGYTF.

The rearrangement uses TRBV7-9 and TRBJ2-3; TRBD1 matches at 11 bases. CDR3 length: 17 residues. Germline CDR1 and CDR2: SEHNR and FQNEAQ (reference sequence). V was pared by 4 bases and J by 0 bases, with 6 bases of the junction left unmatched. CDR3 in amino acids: CASSSRTGGSSTDTQYF. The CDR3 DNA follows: TGTGCCAGCAGCTCCCGGACAGGGGGCAGTAGCACAGATACGCAGTATTTT.

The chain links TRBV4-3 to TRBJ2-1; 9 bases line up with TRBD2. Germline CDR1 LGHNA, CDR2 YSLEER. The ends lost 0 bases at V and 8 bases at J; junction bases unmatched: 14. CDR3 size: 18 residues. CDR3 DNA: TGCGCCAGCAGCCAAGATTATTTTAACGCGGGGGGGGTCTATGAGCAGTTCTTC. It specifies CASSQDYFNAGGVYEQFF.

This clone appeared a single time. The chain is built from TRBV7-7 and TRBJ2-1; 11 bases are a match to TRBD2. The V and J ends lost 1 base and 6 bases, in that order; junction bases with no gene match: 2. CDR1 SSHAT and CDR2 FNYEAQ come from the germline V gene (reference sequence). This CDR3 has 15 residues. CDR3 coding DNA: TGTGCCAGCAGCTTAGGACTAGCGGGGTCCAATGAGCAGTTCTTC. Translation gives CASSLGLAGSNEQFF.

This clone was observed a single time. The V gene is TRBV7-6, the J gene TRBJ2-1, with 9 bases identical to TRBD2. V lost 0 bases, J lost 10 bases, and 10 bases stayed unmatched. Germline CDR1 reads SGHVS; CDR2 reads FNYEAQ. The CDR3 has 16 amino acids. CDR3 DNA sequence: TGTGCCAGCAGCTTAGCTATTGCGGGGGGGCCCCGGGAGCAGTTCTTC. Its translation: CASSLAIAGGPREQFF.

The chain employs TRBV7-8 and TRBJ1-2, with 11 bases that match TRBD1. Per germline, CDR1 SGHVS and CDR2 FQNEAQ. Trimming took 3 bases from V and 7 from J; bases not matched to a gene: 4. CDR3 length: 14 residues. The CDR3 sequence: CASSFGQGAGGYTF. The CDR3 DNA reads TGTGCCAGCAGCTTTGGACAGGGGGCGGGTGGCTACACCTTC.

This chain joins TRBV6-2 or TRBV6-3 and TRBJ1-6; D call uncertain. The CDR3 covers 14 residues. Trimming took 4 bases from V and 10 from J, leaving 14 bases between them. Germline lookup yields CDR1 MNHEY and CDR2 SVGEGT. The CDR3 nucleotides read TGTGCCAGCAGTTTAATAACAGTTCCATCACCCCTCCACTTT. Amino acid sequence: CASSLITVPSPLHF.

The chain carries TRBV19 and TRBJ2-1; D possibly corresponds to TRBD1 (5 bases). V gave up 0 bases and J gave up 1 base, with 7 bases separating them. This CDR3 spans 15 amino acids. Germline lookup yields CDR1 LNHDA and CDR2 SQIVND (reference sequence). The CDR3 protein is CASSIDTGSYNEQFF. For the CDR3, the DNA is TGTGCCAGTAGTATAGATACAGGATCCTACAATGAGCAGTTCTTC.

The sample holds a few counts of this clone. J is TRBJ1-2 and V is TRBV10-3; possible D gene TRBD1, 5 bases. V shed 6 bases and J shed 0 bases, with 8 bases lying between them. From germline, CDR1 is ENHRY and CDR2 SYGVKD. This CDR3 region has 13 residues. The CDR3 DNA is TGTGCCATCAGAGAGACAGCTAACTATGGCTACACCTTC. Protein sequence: CAIRETANYGYTF.

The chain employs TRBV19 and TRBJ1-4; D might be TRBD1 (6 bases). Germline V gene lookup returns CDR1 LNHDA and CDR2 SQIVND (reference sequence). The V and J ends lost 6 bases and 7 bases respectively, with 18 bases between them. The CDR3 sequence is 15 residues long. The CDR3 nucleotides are TGTGCCAGTAGCCCGTCGAGGCAGGGGCGTGAAAAACTGTTTTTT. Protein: CASSPSRQGREKLFF. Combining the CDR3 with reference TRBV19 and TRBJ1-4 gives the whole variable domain DGGITQSPKYLFRKEGQNVTLSCEQNLNHDAMYWYRQDPGQGLRLIYYSQIVNDFQKGDIAEGYSVSREKKESFPLTVTSAQKNPTAFYLCASSPSRQGREKLFFGSGTQLSVL.

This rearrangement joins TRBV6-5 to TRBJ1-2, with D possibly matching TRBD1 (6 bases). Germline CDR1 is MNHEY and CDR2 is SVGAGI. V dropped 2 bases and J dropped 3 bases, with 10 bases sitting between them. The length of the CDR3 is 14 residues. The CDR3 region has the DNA TGTGCCAGCAGTTACACAGGGCCGTACTATGGCTACACCTTC. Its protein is CASSYTGPYYGYTF.